What follows describes a single T cell receptor (beta chain). The sample belongs to a study of shared clonotypes between healthy human individuals. This CDR3 is built from 16 residues. CDR1 and CDR2 (germline): SEHNR, FQNEAQ (reference sequence). V trimming: 4 bases; J trimming: 5 bases; junction bases outside the gene matches: 9. Naivety among CD8 cells was defined by CD45RO negativity and positive CCR7 selection, thereby excluding terminally differentiated effector memory CD45RA+ cells. The protocol was immunoSEQ multiplex PCR, while the TCRdb copy is restricted to in-frame clones and leaves out a portion. Of about 680,000 clones in the sample, about 91% were seen once.

J is TRBJ2-3 and V is TRBV7-9; TRBD1 matches 10 bases. Material: naive CD8+ T cells sorted from blood. The source of this sequence is a man between 25 and 39 years old in good health. In nucleotides, the CDR3 is TGTGCCAGCAGCTCGCCCCGGGACAGGGGCCAAGATACGCAGTATTTT. It encodes CASSSPRDRGQDTQYF.